The 11 T cell receptor beta chains listed next were all sequenced from one sample in a study of cytomegalovirus exposure and HLA in healthy donors. PCR employed 60 Vbeta and 13 Jbeta primers. The data were produced by immunoSEQ multiplex PCR, yet TCRdb's version contains in-frame clones alone and is incomplete. The table has fewer than 200,000 clones, around 77% seen once; the top ten hold more than 3%. Input material: PBMCs. The receptor set was obtained from a man aged 25-45 years in good health and CMV-seropositive.

The genes are TRBV30 and TRBJ2-3, with a possible D match to TRBD2 (5 bases). Germline CDR1 and CDR2: GTSNPN and SVGIG (reference sequence). CDR3 size: 13 residues. The DNA for the CDR3 is TGTGCGTGGGTGGCGGGCCGCACAGATACGCAGTATTTT. It specifies CAWVAGRTDTQYF.

In its sample, this clone was seen once. This rearrangement joins TRBV5-6 to TRBJ2-2; TRBD2 is a possible D gene (6 bases). Deletions cut 2 bases from V and 6 bases from J, with 11 bases between. This CDR3 is 14 amino acids long. CDR1 SGHDT and CDR2 YYEEEE come from the germline V gene. CDR3 DNA sequence: TGTGCCAGCAGCTTAGGATGGGGGGCCGGGGAGCTGTTTTTT. Its protein product is CASSLGWGAGELFF.

The chain employs TRBV27 and TRBJ2-7; 7 nucleotides match TRBD2. V trimming: 6 bases; J trimming: 2 bases; junction bases outside the gene matches: 10. Germline CDR1 and CDR2: MNHEY and SMNVEV (reference sequence). The CDR3 spans 15 residues. The CDR3 loop reads CASRHRGGDAYEQYF. As DNA, the CDR3 is TGTGCCAGCAGGCACCGGGGAGGGGACGCCTACGAGCAGTACTTC.

This chain connects TRBV9 to TRBJ2-5; 15 bases are a match to TRBD2. CDR1 and CDR2 from the germline V gene are SGDLS and YYNGEE. This CDR3 region has 18 residues. The trim removed 4 bases at V and 4 bases at J, leaving 11 bases unmatched. Written as DNA, the CDR3 is TGTGCCAGCAGCAAAGGGACTAGCGGGGGGATTGCGGGAGAGACCCAGTACTTC. Residues: CASSKGTSGGIAGETQYF.

V is TRBV7-2 and J is TRBJ2-3; D possibly corresponds to TRBD2 (5 bases). With 5 bases removed from V and 3 bases from J, the gap between germline ends came to 18 bases. Germline V gene data show CDR1 as SGHTA and CDR2 as FQGNSA. The CDR3 extends over 16 amino acids. CDR3 bases: TGTGCCAGCAGCCCCCGTTCAGCAGCGGATACAGATACGCAGTATTTT. Its translation is CASSPRSAADTDTQYF. The full variable domain, completed using reference TRBV7-2 and TRBJ2-3, is GAGVSQSPSNKVTEKGKDVELRCDPISGHTALYWYRQSLGQGLEFLIYFQGNSAPDKSGLPSDRFSAERTGGSVSTLTIQRTQQEDSAVYLCASSPRSAADTDTQYFGPGTRLTVL.

J is TRBJ2-1 and V is TRBV6-1; 11 bases fit TRBD1. Germline CDR1 reads MNHNS; CDR2 reads SASEGT. CDR3 size: 16 residues. The V gene end was trimmed by 0 bases and the J gene end by 7 bases; junction bases not matched to a gene: 5. CDR3 nucleotides: TGTGCCAGCAGTGAAGCAAGGACAGGGGGCTGGAATGAGCAGTTCTTC. It translates to CASSEARTGGWNEQFF.

This chain links TRBV6-1 with TRBJ2-7; 9 bases match TRBD1. The junction had 5 bases not matched to a gene; V was cut back by 2 bases and J by 6 bases. Germline V CDR1 and CDR2: MNHNS, SASEGT. This CDR3 is 14 amino acids long. This chain's CDR3 is CASSEQQGAGEQYF. The DNA for the CDR3 is TGTGCCAGCAGTGAACAACAGGGGGCTGGCGAGCAGTACTTC.

The rearrangement joins TRBV2 to TRBJ2-5; D perhaps matches TRBD2 (5 bases). From germline, CDR1 is SNHLY and CDR2 FYNNEI. Trimming left V 5 bases short and J 2 bases short, with 15 bases between. The CDR3 runs 15 residues. CDR3 sequence: CASSFDRGAQETQYF. CDR3 DNA sequence: TGTGCCAGCAGTTTCGACCGGGGAGCGCAAGAGACCCAGTACTTC.

V usage is TRBV2 and J usage is TRBJ2-4; tentative D call: TRBD2 (6 bases). The CDR3 spans 17 residues. The V end was cut by 7 bases, the J end by 3 bases, with 22 bases between. Per the germline V gene, CDR1 is SNHLY and CDR2 is FYNNEI. The CDR3 coding sequence is TGTGCCAGCATCCTGGCGATATCGGGGGTTGACAAAAACATTCAGTACTTC. It translates to CASILAISGVDKNIQYF.

This chain uses TRBV7-8 with TRBJ1-4, with 7 bases identical to TRBD1. In germline, CDR1 is SGHVS, CDR2 FQNEAQ. CDR3 length equals 18 residues. Trimming took 2 bases from V and 1 from J; bases not matched to a gene: 10. Here the CDR3 reads CASSLSPQRQGTNEKLFF. The CDR3 DNA reads as TGTGCCAGCAGCTTATCCCCCCAGAGACAGGGAACTAATGAAAAACTGTTTTTT.

The chain joins TRBV5-1 to TRBJ2-4, with 7 bases identical to TRBD1. Unmatched junction bases numbered 5, after V lost 4 bases and J lost 7 bases. This CDR3 region has 13 residues. Germline CDR1 reads SGHRS; CDR2 reads YFSETQ. The CDR3 loop reads CASSTTGDNIQYF. The CDR3 DNA is TGCGCCAGCAGCACAACAGGGGACAACATTCAGTACTTC.